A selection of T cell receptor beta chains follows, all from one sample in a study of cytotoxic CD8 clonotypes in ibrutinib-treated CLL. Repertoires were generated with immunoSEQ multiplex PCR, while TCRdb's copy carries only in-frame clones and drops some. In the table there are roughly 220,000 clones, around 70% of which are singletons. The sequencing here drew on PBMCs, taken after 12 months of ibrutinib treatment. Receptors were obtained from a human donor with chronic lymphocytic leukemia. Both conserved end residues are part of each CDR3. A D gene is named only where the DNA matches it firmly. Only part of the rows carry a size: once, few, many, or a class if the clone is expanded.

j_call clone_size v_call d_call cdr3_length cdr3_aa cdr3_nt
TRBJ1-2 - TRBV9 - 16 CASSVGQGQGNYGYTF TGTGCCAGCAGCGTAGGGCAGGGGCAGGGCAACTATGGCTACACCTTC
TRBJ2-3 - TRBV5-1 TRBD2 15 CASSEGRASGDTQYF TGCGCCAGCAGCGAAGGGCGGGCTAGCGGGGATACGCAGTATTTT
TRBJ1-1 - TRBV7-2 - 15 CASSHQTVGGTEAFF TGTGCCAGCAGCCACCAGACCGTGGGAGGCACTGAAGCTTTCTTT
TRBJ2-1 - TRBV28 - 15 CASSFFGGHYNEQFF TGTGCCAGCAGTTTCTTTGGAGGACATTACAATGAGCAGTTCTTC
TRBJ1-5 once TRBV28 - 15 CASSLPQTVNQPQHF TGTGCCAGCAGTTTACCCCAAACCGTTAATCAGCCCCAGCATTTT
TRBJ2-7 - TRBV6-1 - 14 CASSVTGNFYEQYF TGTGCCAGCAGTGTTACAGGCAATTTCTACGAGCAGTACTTC
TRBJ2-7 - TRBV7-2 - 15 CASSLRLLGRYEQYF TGTGCCAGCAGCTTACGGCTTCTTGGGCGGTACGAGCAGTACTTC
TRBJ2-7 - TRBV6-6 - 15 CASSYSGQGGYEQYF TGTGCCAGCAGTTACTCGGGGCAGGGAGGATACGAGCAGTACTTC
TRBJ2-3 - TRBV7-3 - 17 CASSPNPGSVRTDTQYF TGTGCCAGCAGCCCCAACCCGGGCTCCGTAAGGACAGATACGCAGTATTTT
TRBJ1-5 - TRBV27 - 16 CASSLYGVYSNQPQHF TGTGCCAGCAGTTTATACGGCGTTTATAGCAATCAGCCCCAGCATTTT
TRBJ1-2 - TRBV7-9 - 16 CASSLVRAGDSFGYTF TGTGCCAGCAGCTTAGTTAGAGCGGGAGATTCTTTTGGCTACACCTTC
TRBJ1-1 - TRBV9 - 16 CASSVRGPGGNTEAFF TGTGCCAGCAGCGTCCGGGGCCCTGGGGGGAACACTGAAGCTTTCTTT
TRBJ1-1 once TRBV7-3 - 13 CASSSTTHTEAFF TGTGCCAGCAGCTCAACGACACACACTGAAGCTTTCTTT
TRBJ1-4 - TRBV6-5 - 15 CASSPAGGANEKLFF TGTGCCAGCAGTCCCGCCGGGGGAGCTAATGAAAAACTGTTTTTT
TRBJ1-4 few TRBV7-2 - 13 CASSPGGYEKLFF TGTGCCAGCAGCCCCGGAGGGTACGAAAAACTGTTTTTT
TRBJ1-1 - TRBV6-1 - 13 CASITQGKGKAFF TGTGCCAGTATTACACAGGGAAAAGGCAAAGCTTTCTTT
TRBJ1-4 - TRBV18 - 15 CASSIERTTNEKLFF TGTGCCAGCTCGATCGAAAGGACTACTAATGAAAAACTGTTTTTT
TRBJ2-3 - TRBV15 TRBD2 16 CATYGLAGGRGDTQYF TGTGCCACTTACGGACTAGCGGGAGGGAGAGGAGATACGCAGTATTTT
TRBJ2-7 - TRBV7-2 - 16 CASSLEIPPISYEQYF TGTGCCAGCAGCTTAGAGATCCCGCCTATCTCCTACGAGCAGTACTTC
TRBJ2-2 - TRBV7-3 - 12 CASSTYTGELFF TGTGCCAGCAGCACCTACACCGGGGAGCTGTTTTTT
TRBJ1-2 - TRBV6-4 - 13 CASSVGLNYGYTF TGTGCCAGCAGTGTCGGGTTAAACTATGGCTACACCTTC
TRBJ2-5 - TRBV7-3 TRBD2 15 CASSLDGTKQETQYF TGTGCCAGCAGCTTGGACGGGACTAAACAAGAGACCCAGTACTTC
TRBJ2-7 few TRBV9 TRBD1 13 CASSDHRGYEQYF TGTGCCAGCAGCGACCACAGGGGGTACGAGCAGTACTTC
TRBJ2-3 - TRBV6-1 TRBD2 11 CASFSGGWRYF TGTGCCAGCTTTAGCGGGGGGTGGCGGTATTTT